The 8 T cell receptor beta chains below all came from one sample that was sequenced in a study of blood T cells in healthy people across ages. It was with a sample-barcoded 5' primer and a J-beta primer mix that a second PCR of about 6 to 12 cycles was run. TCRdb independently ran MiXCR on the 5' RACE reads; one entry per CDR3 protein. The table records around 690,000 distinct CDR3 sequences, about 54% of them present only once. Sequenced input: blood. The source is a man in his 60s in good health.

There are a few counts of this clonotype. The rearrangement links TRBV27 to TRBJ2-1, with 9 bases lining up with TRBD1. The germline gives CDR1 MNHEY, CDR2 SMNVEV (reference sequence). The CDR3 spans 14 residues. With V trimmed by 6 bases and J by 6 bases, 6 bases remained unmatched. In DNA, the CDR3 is TGTGCCAGCAGACCCGGGACAGGGTCCAATGAGCAGTTCTTC. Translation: CASRPGTGSNEQFF.

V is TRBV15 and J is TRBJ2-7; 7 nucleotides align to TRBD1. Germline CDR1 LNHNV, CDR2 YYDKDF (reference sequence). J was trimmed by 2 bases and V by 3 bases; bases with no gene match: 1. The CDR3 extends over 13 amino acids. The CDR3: CATSRTGPYEQYF. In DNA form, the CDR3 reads TGTGCCACCAGCAGGACAGGGCCCTACGAGCAGTACTTC.

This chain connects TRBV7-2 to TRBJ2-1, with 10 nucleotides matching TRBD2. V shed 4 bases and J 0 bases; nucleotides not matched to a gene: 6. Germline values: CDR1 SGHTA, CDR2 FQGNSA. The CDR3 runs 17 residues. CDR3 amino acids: CASSSQGLALSYNEQFF. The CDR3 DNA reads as TGTGCCAGCAGCTCTCAGGGACTAGCGCTCTCCTACAATGAGCAGTTCTTC.

The CDR3 bases are TGTGCCAGCAGAGCCAGGGAGTATGAAAAACTGTTTTTT. Translation gives CASRAREYEKLFF. The chain employs TRBV6-5 and TRBJ1-4; D may be TRBD1 (5 bases). Germline V CDR1 and CDR2: MNHEY, SVGAGI. This CDR3 has 13 amino acids. Trimming pared 6 bases from V and 6 bases from J, leaving 11 bases between.

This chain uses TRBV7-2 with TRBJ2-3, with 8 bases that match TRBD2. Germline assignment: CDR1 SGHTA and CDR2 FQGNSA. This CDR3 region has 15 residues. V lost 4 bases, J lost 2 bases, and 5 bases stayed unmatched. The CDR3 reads CASSSAGASTDTQYF. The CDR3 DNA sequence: TGTGCCAGCAGCTCAGCGGGGGCCTCCACAGATACGCAGTATTTT.

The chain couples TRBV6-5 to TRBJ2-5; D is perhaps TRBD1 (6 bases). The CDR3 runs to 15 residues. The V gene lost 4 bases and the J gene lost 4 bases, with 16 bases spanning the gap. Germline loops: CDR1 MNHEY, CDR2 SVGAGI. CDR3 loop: CASSSGTQLGETQYF. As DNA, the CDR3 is TGTGCCAGCAGTTCGGGGACACAGTTAGGAGAGACCCAGTACTTC.

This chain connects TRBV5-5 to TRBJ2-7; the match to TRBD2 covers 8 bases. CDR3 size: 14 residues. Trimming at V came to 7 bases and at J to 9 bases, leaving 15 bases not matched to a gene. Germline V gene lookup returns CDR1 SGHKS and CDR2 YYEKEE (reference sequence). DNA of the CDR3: TGTGCCAGCGACTTTGGACTAGCAGGATTGGTGCAGTACTTC. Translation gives CASDFGLAGLVQYF.

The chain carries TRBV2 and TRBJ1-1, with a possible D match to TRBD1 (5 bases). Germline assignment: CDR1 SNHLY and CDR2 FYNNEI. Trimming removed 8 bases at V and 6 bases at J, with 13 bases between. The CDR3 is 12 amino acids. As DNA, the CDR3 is TGTGCCAGCGGTCGGGGGGACGCTGAAGCTTTCTTT. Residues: CASGRGDAEAFF.